Presented here are 11 T cell receptor beta chains from one specimen sequenced in a study of graft-versus-host responses after intestinal transplantation. Profiling relied on immunoSEQ multiplex PCR, and the TCRdb table lists in-frame clones only, not all of them. The sample consists of 75,000 to 100,000 clones, 90% to 95% of them appearing once. For these receptors, no antigen is known. The sequencing here drew on unstimulated CD4+ T cells sorted from spleen or lymph node cells, taken before intestinal transplant. The receptors here all came from a human donor who received an intestinal transplant.

This chain links TRBV5-1 with TRBJ2-1; 7 bases match TRBD1. Germline V gives CDR1 SGHRS, CDR2 YFSETQ. The CDR3 covers 15 residues. V was clipped by 4 bases and J by 4 bases; unmatched bases: 8. CDR3 DNA sequence: TGCGCCAGCAGCCCGGGACAGCGAAGTTACAATGAGCAGTTCTTC. This translates into CASSPGQRSYNEQFF.

The chain is built from TRBV7-8 and TRBJ2-5; D remains unclear. The V end lost 5 bases, the J end lost 5 bases, and 15 bases lay between the germline ends. The CDR3 is 14 amino acids. Germline-derived CDR1 and CDR2 are SGHVS and FQNEAQ. In nucleotides, the CDR3 is TGTGCCAGCAGCCCCCTGAGCCGTTGGGAGACCCAGTACTTC. This translates into CASSPLSRWETQYF.

This chain links TRBV29-1 with TRBJ1-5; D might be TRBD1 (6 bases). The CDR3 runs to 13 residues. V was shortened by 6 bases and J by 3 bases, with 12 bases between the two germline ends. CDR1 and CDR2 from the germline V gene are SQVTM and ANQGSEA. The CDR3 protein is CSVDTGFNQPQHF. The DNA of the CDR3 is TGCAGCGTGGACACAGGGTTCAATCAGCCCCAGCATTTT. Complete variable domain (other parts from reference TRBV29-1 and TRBJ1-5): SAVISQKPSRDICQRGTSLTIQCQVDSQVTMMFWYRQQPGQSLTLIATANQGSEATYESGFVIDKFPISRPNLTFSTLTVSNMSPEDSSIYLCSVDTGFNQPQHFGDGTRLSIL.

The chain is built from TRBV30 and TRBJ1-2; D is uncertain. The CDR3 is 11 amino acids. CDR1 GTSNPN and CDR2 SVGIG come from the germline V gene (reference sequence). V lost 2 bases and J 4 bases, leaving 5 bases between the germline ends. CDR3 region: CAWSYSYGYTF. Here the CDR3 DNA reads TGTGCCTGGAGTTACAGCTATGGCTACACCTTC.

The chain links TRBV27 to TRBJ2-7; 10 bases are shared with TRBD2. Trimming cost V 3 bases and J 7 bases; bases outside gene matches: 12. The CDR3 loop spans 16 amino acids. Germline CDR1 reads MNHEY; CDR2 reads SMNVEV (reference sequence). The chain's CDR3 is CASSFQGTSDESEQYF. CDR3 nucleotides: TGTGCCAGCAGTTTCCAGGGGACTAGCGACGAAAGTGAGCAGTACTTC.

The rearrangement joins TRBV4-2 to TRBJ2-1; 11 bases are shared with TRBD2. Germline-derived CDR1 and CDR2 are LGHNA and YNFKEQ. Trimming cost V 1 base and J 4 bases; bases outside gene matches: 6. The CDR3 totals 17 residues. The CDR3 sequence: CASSQGDSGGAYNEQFF. CDR3 nucleotide sequence: TGTGCCAGCAGCCAAGGAGATAGCGGGGGGGCATACAATGAGCAGTTCTTC.

The rearrangement joins TRBV18 to TRBJ2-7, with D possibly being TRBD1 (5 bases). With 2 bases removed from V and 2 bases from J, the gap between germline ends came to 13 bases. Per the germline V gene, CDR1 is KGHSH and CDR2 is LQKENI. The CDR3 has 15 residues. CDR3 in amino acids: CASSPSRPRAYEQYF. The CDR3, as DNA: TGTGCCAGCTCACCATCTCGTCCCAGGGCCTACGAGCAGTACTTC.

This clone has more than one count but fewer than ten. The CDR3 sequence is CASFPRDRDGYTF. CDR3 bases: TGTGCCAGCTTCCCCCGGGACAGGGATGGCTACACCTTC. V gene TRBV6-6 combines with J gene TRBJ1-2; TRBD1 matches 9 bases. Germline CDR1 MNHNY, CDR2 SVGAGI (reference sequence). V lost 8 bases and J lost 6; bases outside the gene matches: 7. The CDR3 has 13 amino acids.

The V call is TRBV6-1, the J call TRBJ2-3, with D possibly being TRBD2 (6 bases). CDR1 is MNHNS and CDR2 is SASEGT in the germline V gene. V lost 6 bases and J lost 0, with 7 bases in between. This CDR3 has 13 residues. The CDR3 DNA reads as TGTGCCAGCAGGCTAGCGAGCACAGATACGCAGTATTTT. Encoded protein: CASRLASTDTQYF.

The genes are TRBV2 and TRBJ2-7; TRBD2 might be the D (6 bases). Germline values: CDR1 SNHLY, CDR2 FYNNEI. Trimming shortened V by 4 bases and J by 11 bases, and 18 bases separated the two germline ends. The length of the CDR3 is 13 residues. CDR3 residues: CASSVGGAGEEYF. CDR3 nucleotide sequence: TGTGCCAGCAGTGTCGGCGGGGCCGGGGAGGAGTACTTC.

The chain joins TRBV9 to TRBJ2-7; TRBD2 aligns across 10 bases. V shed 0 bases, J shed 9 bases, and the junction held 6 bases outside the gene matches. Per germline, CDR1 SGDLS and CDR2 YYNGEE. This CDR3 contains 14 residues. CDR3 sequence: CASSVGGTSDLQYF. In DNA form, the CDR3 reads TGTGCCAGCAGCGTAGGAGGGACTAGCGATCTGCAGTACTTC.